Below are 10 T cell receptor beta chains sequenced from a single sample in a study of shared clonotypes between healthy human individuals. TCRdb's copy holds only in-frame clones and misses some; the assay was immunoSEQ multiplex PCR. Of about 600,000 clones in the sample, 97% were seen once. The sample taken for sequencing was naive CD4+ T cells sorted from blood. Subset given: CD45RA+ positively selected. All receptors derive from a woman in her 30s in good health.

This clone was counted a few times. V and J are TRBV9 and TRBJ1-2; D might be TRBD1 (5 bases). From germline, CDR1 is SGDLS and CDR2 YYNGEE. The V and J ends lost 3 bases and 5 bases respectively, with 17 bases between them. The CDR3 length is 15 residues. CDR3 residues: CASSGYRDPGYGYTF. The CDR3 coding sequence is TGTGCCAGCAGCGGATACCGGGACCCTGGTTATGGCTACACCTTC.

The chain couples TRBV2 to TRBJ2-5; 7 nucleotides align to TRBD1. Trimming cost V 5 bases and J 4 bases; bases outside gene matches: 13. Germline CDR1 and CDR2: SNHLY and FYNNEI. This CDR3 region has 16 residues. The CDR3 DNA reads TGTGCCAGCAGTAAACGGACAGTCCAGGGGGTAGAGACCCAGTACTTC. This translates into CASSKRTVQGVETQYF.

The chain uses TRBV6-5 and TRBJ2-2; 9 positions agree with TRBD2. CDR1 and CDR2 (germline): MNHEY, SVGAGI. CDR3 length: 14 amino acids. The V gene end was trimmed by 4 bases and the J gene end by 7 bases; junction bases not matched to a gene: 4. CDR3 region: CASSSSGRHGELFF. CDR3 nucleotides: TGTGCCAGCAGTTCGAGCGGGAGGCACGGGGAGCTGTTTTTT.

A remark on this clone: Within the sample, other DNA sequences also encode this same CDR3. The V gene is TRBV28, the J gene TRBJ2-7, with 7 bases lining up with TRBD1. J was trimmed by 2 bases and V by 7 bases; bases with no gene match: 5. Germline V lookup: CDR1 MDHEN, CDR2 SYDVKM. This CDR3 spans 13 amino acids. The CDR3 DNA reads as TGTGCCAGCACCCGGACAGGAGCCTACGAGCAGTACTTC. Its protein product is CASTRTGAYEQYF. Drawing the rest from reference TRBV28 and TRBJ2-7, the complete variable domain is DVKVTQSSRYLVKRTGEKVFLECVQDMDHENMFWYRQDPGLGLRLIYFSYDVKMKEKGDIPEGYSVSREKKERFSLILESASTNQTSMYLCASTRTGAYEQYFGPGTRLTVT.

V usage is TRBV29-1 and J usage is TRBJ2-5; the D gene is possibly TRBD2 (5 bases). The DNA end is a closer match to TRBJ2-7, so the J assignment may be wrong. This CDR3 is 14 amino acids long. CDR1 and CDR2 (germline): SQVTM, ANQGSEA. CDR3 region: CSVAPDSRSYEQYF. In DNA, the CDR3 is TGCAGCGTTGCCCCGGACTCCCGTTCCTACGAGCAGTACTTC.

The chain carries TRBV28 and TRBJ1-3; D is ambiguous. The CDR3 is 15 amino acids. Germline V CDR1 and CDR2: MDHEN, SYDVKM. Trimming shortened V by 7 bases and J by 0 bases, and 13 bases separated the two germline ends. The CDR3 nucleotides are TGTGCCAGCATCCCCGGACGGATCTCTGGAAACACCATATATTTT. It is translated as CASIPGRISGNTIYF.

The chain has TRBV13 and TRBJ2-7; TRBD2 aligns across 12 bases. Germline V lookup: CDR1 PRHDT, CDR2 FYEKMQ (reference sequence). The CDR3 is made up of 21 amino acids. V trimming: 5 bases; J trimming: 3 bases; junction bases outside the gene matches: 23. In DNA, the CDR3 is TGTGCCAGCAGCCCGGGACTAGCCTTAAGTCTAGCGGGAGGGCCGAACTACGAGCAGTACTTC. It is translated as CASSPGLALSLAGGPNYEQYF.

J is TRBJ2-7 and V is TRBV28; 7 positions agree with TRBD2. Germline-derived CDR1 and CDR2 are MDHEN and SYDVKM. The CDR3 is made up of 14 amino acids. V lost 7 bases to trimming and J lost 3 bases; unmatched junction nucleotides: 9. The chain's CDR3 is CASKRSSGNYEQYF. DNA for the CDR3: TGTGCCAGCAAACGGTCTAGCGGAAACTACGAGCAGTACTTC.

This clone was seen a single time. The J gene is TRBJ2-7, the V gene TRBV25-1; no firm D call. V was shortened by 6 bases and J by 6 bases, with 12 bases between the two germline ends. CDR1 is MGHDK, CDR2 SYGVNS, per germline. The length of the CDR3 is 12 residues. The CDR3 spells CASSPRSVEQYF. The CDR3 bases are TGTGCCAGCAGCCCACGCTCGGTCGAGCAGTACTTC.

The chain employs TRBV2 and TRBJ2-2; 13 bases align to TRBD2. The CDR3 runs 16 residues. In germline, CDR1 is SNHLY, CDR2 FYNNEI. Trimming cost V 5 bases and J 7 bases; bases outside gene matches: 7. In DNA form, the CDR3 reads TGTGCCAGCAGTTTACTAGCGGGAGGGAACGTCGGGGAGCTGTTTTTT. Protein product: CASSLLAGGNVGELFF.